A single TCR beta chain is shown here with its context. Antigen unknown. Reverse transcription of all isolated RNA meant that expressed TCRB transcripts were sequenced. Sequencing was performed with immunoSEQ multiplex PCR; in TCRdb, only in-frame clones are kept and a portion is missing. The table includes fewer than 550,000 clones, about an eighth detected once. These data are taken from a study of beta chain features in type 1 diabetes. Study conclusions and caveats: The naive, central memory and Treg TCRB repertoires looked more alike in patients than they did in healthy donors.

The CDR3 is 15 amino acids. Trimming pared 2 bases from V and 2 bases from J, leaving 12 bases between. In germline, CDR1 is SSHAT, CDR2 FNYEAQ (reference sequence). The clonotype comes from a woman in her late teens or twenties in good health. The genes are TRBV7-7 and TRBJ2-5; D is perhaps TRBD1 (5 bases). Sequenced sample: naive CD4+ T cells from blood. The CDR3 sequence: CASSLSGRAQETQYF. The CDR3 DNA is TGTGCCAGCAGCTTATCTGGCAGGGCACAAGAGACCCAGTACTTC. Using reference TRBV7-7 and TRBJ2-5 for the parts outside the CDR3, the full variable domain is GAGVSQSPRYKVTKRGQDVTLRCDPISSHATLYWYQQALGQGPEFLTYFNYEAQPDKSGLPSDRFSAERPEGSISTLTIQRTEQRDSAMYRCASSLSGRAQETQYFGPGTRLLVL.